The present T cell receptor (beta chain) was sequenced within a study of shared clonotypes between healthy human individuals. Study results and caveats: Only blood samples were collected, and tissue repertoires likely differ. An expected dependence of interdonor clonotype sharing on sequencing depth was noted.

TCRdb's table, derived via immunoSEQ multiplex PCR, lists solely in-frame clones and lacks some. The sample yields approximately 2,000,000 clones, 93% seen once. Points on this clone: Its target is unknown.

CD8 cells regarded as naive lacked CD45RO, were positively chosen for CCR7, and omitted terminally differentiated effector memory CD45RA+ cells. Source material: naive CD8+ T cells from PBMCs. This TCR derives from a man in his late teens or twenties in good health. Some clones in this sample may be carry-over from other donors' samples.

The CDR3 bases are TGTGCCAGCAGCGTAGCGGTCAGGGGGCGCGGCGATGAGCAGTTCTTC. It translates to CASSVAVRGRGDEQFF. The chain employs TRBV9 and TRBJ2-1, with 8 bases identical to TRBD1. Germline CDR1 SGDLS, CDR2 YYNGEE. This CDR3 has 16 residues. The V and J ends lost 0 bases and 8 bases, in that order; junction bases with no gene match: 10.